The 10 T cell receptor beta chains in this list originate from one sample, sequenced in a study of blood T cell repertoires in COVID-19. The repertoire was sequenced with immunoSEQ multiplex PCR; TCRdb's copy has only in-frame clones and lacks some. The sample carries over 130,000 clones, roughly 90% recorded once. What was sequenced was peripheral blood. Every receptor here comes from an older woman with active or convalescent COVID-19.

The chain joins TRBV6-5 to TRBJ1-2, with TRBD1 identical over 9 bases. The germline CDR1 and CDR2 sequences are MNHEY and SVGAGI. V shed 6 bases, J shed 4 bases, and the junction held 3 bases outside the gene matches. The CDR3 totals 13 residues. The CDR3 sequence is CASSADRGYGYTF. Written as DNA, the CDR3 is TGTGCCAGCAGCGCGGACAGGGGCTATGGCTACACCTTC.

This chain uses TRBV6-2 or TRBV6-3 with TRBJ2-7; 10 bases align to TRBD2. After removal of 3 bases from V and 2 bases from J, the junction contained 7 bases not matched to a gene. The CDR3 is 16 amino acids. CDR1 is MNHEY, CDR2 SVGEGT, per germline. The CDR3: CASSYIAGGLPYEQYF. The CDR3 DNA reads as TGTGCCAGCAGTTATATAGCGGGGGGCCTCCCCTACGAGCAGTACTTC.

This rearrangement joins TRBV19 to TRBJ1-4; D is perhaps TRBD1 (6 bases). V was trimmed by 2 bases and J by 5 bases, leaving 6 bases between them. Germline-derived CDR1 and CDR2 are LNHDA and SQIVND (reference sequence). CDR3 size: 13 residues. The CDR3 loop is CASSIQGNEKLFF. CDR3 nucleotide sequence: TGTGCCAGTAGTATACAGGGGAATGAAAAACTGTTTTTT.

This chain uses TRBV5-4 with TRBJ1-2; D remains unclear. Germline CDR1 and CDR2: SGHNT and YYREEE (reference sequence). The CDR3 runs to 14 residues. V lost 0 bases, J lost 9 bases, and 15 bases lay in between. The chain's CDR3 is CASSLDQVLMSYTF. CDR3 coding DNA: TGTGCCAGCAGCTTGGACCAGGTCCTTATGAGCTACACCTTC.

The rearrangement joins TRBV27 to TRBJ1-2; no clear D. The germline V gene encodes CDR1 MNHEY and CDR2 SMNVEV (reference sequence). This CDR3 spans 14 amino acids. Deletions cut 5 bases from V and 3 bases from J, with 13 bases between. CDR3 sequence (DNA): TGTGCCAGCAGTCCCGGAGGGCCGGACTATGGCTACACCTTC. It is translated as CASSPGGPDYGYTF.

The chain carries TRBV21-1 and TRBJ2-6; the table gives TRBD2 as D, unverified against the DNA. TRBV21-1 is a listed pseudogene. CDR3 size: 15 residues. CDR3 sequence: CASSKVRRGGNVLTF. CDR3 coding DNA: TGTGCCAGCAGCAAAGTGAGGCGGGGAGGCAACGTCCTGACTTTC.

This clone was detected only once. The rearrangement uses TRBV9 and TRBJ2-3; 10 nucleotides align to TRBD2. With V trimmed by 0 bases and J by 0 bases, 10 bases remained unmatched. This CDR3 comprises 19 residues. From germline, CDR1 is SGDLS and CDR2 YYNGEE. CDR3 amino acids: CASSVVREAGGSSTDTQYF. In DNA form, the CDR3 reads TGTGCCAGCAGCGTAGTAAGGGAAGCGGGGGGGTCTAGCACAGATACGCAGTATTTT.

A few counts support this clone. CDR3 region: CASSLVLAGGRPTDTQYF. In DNA, the CDR3 is TGCGCCAGCAGCTTGGTTCTAGCGGGGGGGCGCCCCACAGATACGCAGTATTTT. The rearrangement joins TRBV5-1 to TRBJ2-3; 12 bases line up with TRBD2. CDR3 size: 18 residues. Unmatched junction bases numbered 7, after V lost 0 bases and J lost 2 bases. Germline CDR1 reads SGHRS; CDR2 reads YFSETQ.

This clone was picked up one time. The chain has TRBV5-1 and TRBJ2-7; the match to TRBD1 covers 9 bases. The CDR3 extends over 15 amino acids. Trimming at V came to 4 bases and at J to 2 bases, leaving 7 bases not matched to a gene. The germline V gene encodes CDR1 SGHRS and CDR2 YFSETQ. The DNA for the CDR3 is TGCGCCAGCAGCAGCGGGACAGGGACCGCCTACGAGCAGTACTTC. Protein: CASSSGTGTAYEQYF.

J is TRBJ2-7 and V is TRBV19; 9 nucleotides align to TRBD1. V lost 7 bases to trimming and J lost 9 bases; unmatched junction nucleotides: 13. The V gene's germline CDR1 is LNHDA and CDR2 SQIVND (reference sequence). The CDR3 length is 14 residues. CDR3 sequence: CASTPGQGSPWQYF. CDR3 in DNA: TGTGCCAGTACCCCGGGACAGGGAAGCCCCTGGCAGTACTTC.